This TCR beta chain appears in the sequencing data of a study of T cells expressing NK-cell markers. Study-level findings and limits: In several donors, dominant clonotypes made up about 28.3-60.1% of CD3+CD56-NKG2C+ cells. As a fraction of CD8+ T cells, dominant NKG2C+ clonotypes reached about 1.0-8% in six donors.

The CDR3 sequence is 19 residues long. CDR1 LGHNA and CDR2 YSLEER come from the germline V gene. As concerns this clonotype: Its antigen is still unknown.

Libraries used 5'RACE template switching adding universal primer site and UMIs. TCRdb re-called the 5' RACE reads, yielding one record per CDR3 amino acid sequence without DNA. Its table lists around 110,000 distinct CDR3 sequences. The sequenced sample was blood T cells: a sorted CD56 or NKG2C T cell subset, CD4+ or CD8+ T cells, or bulk PBMC T cells (not recorded which). This clonotype originated in a woman aged 18 to 75 in good health. The rearrangement joins TRBV4-3 to TRBJ2-2; lacking DNA, the TRBD1 call made by TCRdb goes unchecked. The CDR3 sequence is CASSQDLGTGGFDTGELFF.